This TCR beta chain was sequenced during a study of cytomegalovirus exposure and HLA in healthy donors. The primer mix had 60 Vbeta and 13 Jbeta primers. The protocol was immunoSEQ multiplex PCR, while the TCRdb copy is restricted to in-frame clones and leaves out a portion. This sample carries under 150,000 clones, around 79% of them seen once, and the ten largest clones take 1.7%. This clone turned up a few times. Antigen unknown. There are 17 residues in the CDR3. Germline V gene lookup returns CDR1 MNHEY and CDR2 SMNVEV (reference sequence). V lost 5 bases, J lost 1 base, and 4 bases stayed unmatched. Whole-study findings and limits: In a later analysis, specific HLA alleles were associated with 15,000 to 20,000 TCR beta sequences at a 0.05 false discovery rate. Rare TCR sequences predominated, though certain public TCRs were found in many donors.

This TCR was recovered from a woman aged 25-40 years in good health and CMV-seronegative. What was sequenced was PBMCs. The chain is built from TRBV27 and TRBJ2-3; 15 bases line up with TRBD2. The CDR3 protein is CASSLGLAGGRTDTQYF. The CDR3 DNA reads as TGTGCCAGCAGTCTCGGACTAGCGGGGGGGCGCACAGATACGCAGTATTTT.